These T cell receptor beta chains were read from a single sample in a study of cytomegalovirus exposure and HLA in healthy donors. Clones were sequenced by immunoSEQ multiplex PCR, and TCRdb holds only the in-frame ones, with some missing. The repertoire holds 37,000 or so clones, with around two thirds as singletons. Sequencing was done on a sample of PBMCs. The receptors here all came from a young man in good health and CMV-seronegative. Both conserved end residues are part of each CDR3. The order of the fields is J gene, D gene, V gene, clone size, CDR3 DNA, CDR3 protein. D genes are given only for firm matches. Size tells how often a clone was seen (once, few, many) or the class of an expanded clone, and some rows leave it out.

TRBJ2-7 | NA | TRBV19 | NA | TGTGCCAGTAGCAACCGGCAGGGGATACGGGAGCAGTACTTC | CASSNRQGIREQYF
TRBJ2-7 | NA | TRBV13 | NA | TGTGCCAGAAGCCGGGACTGGGGTGAGTACGAGCAGTACTTC | CARSRDWGEYEQYF
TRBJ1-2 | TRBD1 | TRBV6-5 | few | TGTGCCAGCAGTTACCTCCGGACAGGGGGGGGCTATGGCTACACCTTC | CASSYLRTGGGYGYTF
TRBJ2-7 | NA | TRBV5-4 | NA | TGTGCCAGCAGGGATCCTGGCGGCGAGCAGTACTTC | CASRDPGGEQYF
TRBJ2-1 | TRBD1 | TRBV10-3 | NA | TGTGCCATTTCTTTGGGACAGGGGTCCTACAATGAGCAGTTCTTC | CAISLGQGSYNEQFF
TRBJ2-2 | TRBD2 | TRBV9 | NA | TGTGCCAGCAGCGCTAGCGGGAGGATCACCGGGGAGCTGTTTTTT | CASSASGRITGELFF
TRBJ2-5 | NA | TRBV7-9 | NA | TGTTCCAGCAGCTTGCAGAACCAAGAGACCCAGTACTTC | CSSSLQNQETQYF
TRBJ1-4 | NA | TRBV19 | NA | TGTGCCAGTAGGAGCCTGAATGAAAAACTGTTTTTT | CASRSLNEKLFF
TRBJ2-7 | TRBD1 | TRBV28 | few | TGTGCCAGCTATCCGGGACAGGCGCTCTCCTACGAGCAGTACTTC | CASYPGQALSYEQYF
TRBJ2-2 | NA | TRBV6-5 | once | TGTGCCAGCGCCCCCGGGACACCTAACACCGGGGAGCTGTTTTTT | CASAPGTPNTGELFF
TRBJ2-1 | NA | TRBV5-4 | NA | TGTGCCAGCAGCCTGGGCGGGAATTGGTACAATGAGCAGTTCTTC | CASSLGGNWYNEQFF
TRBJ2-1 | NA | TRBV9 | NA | TGTGCCAGCAGCGTAGGGGTTTCCGGGAGAGGCAATGAGCAGTTCTTC | CASSVGVSGRGNEQFF
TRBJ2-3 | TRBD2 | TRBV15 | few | TGTGCCACCAGCAGAGATAGCGGGGGGGCAGATACGCAGTATTTT | CATSRDSGGADTQYF
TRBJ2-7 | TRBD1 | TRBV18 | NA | TGTGCCAGCTCACCCGGCGGGACAGGACTCTACGAGCAGTACTTC | CASSPGGTGLYEQYF
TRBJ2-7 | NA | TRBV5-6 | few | TGTGCCAGCAGCCTCGGCAGGGTCATCACCTACGAGCAGTACTTC | CASSLGRVITYEQYF
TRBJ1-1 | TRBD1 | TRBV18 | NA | TGTGCCAGCTCAAGGACAGGAGTTTTGAACACTGAAGCTTTCTTT | CASSRTGVLNTEAFF
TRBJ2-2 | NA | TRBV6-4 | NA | TGTGCCAGCAGTTCCACAGGGTTCGCCGGGGAGCTGTTTTTT | CASSSTGFAGELFF
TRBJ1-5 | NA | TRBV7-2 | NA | TGTGCCAGCAGCTTGAGGCCAGGGCCAAGCAATCAGCCCCAGCATTTT | CASSLRPGPSNQPQHF
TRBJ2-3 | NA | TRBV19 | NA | TGTGCCAGTAGTAAACAGGGTTCAGATACGCAGTATTTT | CASSKQGSDTQYF
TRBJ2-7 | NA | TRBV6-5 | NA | TGTGCCAGCAGCCGGCTAGAAGAGGGCTCCTACGAGCAGTACTTC | CASSRLEEGSYEQYF
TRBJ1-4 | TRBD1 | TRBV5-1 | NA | TGCGCCAGCAGCTCGGGACAGGGGGATGAAAAACTGTTTTTT | CASSSGQGDEKLFF
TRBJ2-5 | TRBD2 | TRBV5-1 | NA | TGCGCCAGCAGCCCGGGACTAGCGGGACCCTTTCAAGAGACCCAGTACTTC | CASSPGLAGPFQETQYF
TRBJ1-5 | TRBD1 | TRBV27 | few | TGTGCCAGCAGTCTGACAGGGGCCTATCAGCCCCAGCATTTT | CASSLTGAYQPQHF
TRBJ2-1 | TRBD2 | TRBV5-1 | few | TGCGCCAGCAGCTTTAGGACTAGCGGGAATTTAGACAATGAGCAGTTCTTC | CASSFRTSGNLDNEQFF
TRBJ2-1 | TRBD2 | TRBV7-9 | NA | TGTGCCAGCAGAGTGACTAGCGGAGGCTACAATGAGCAGTTCTTC | CASRVTSGGYNEQFF
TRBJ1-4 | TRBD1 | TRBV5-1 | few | TGCGCCAGCAGCGCCGGGACAGGGCAGGCTAATGAAAAACTGTTTTTT | CASSAGTGQANEKLFF
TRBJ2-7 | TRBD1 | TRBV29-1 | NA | TGCAGCGTTGAACAGGGACAGGGGACCCTCGAGCAGTACTTC | CSVEQGQGTLEQYF
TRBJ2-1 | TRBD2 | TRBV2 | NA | TGTGCCAGCAGTGACTCGGGGGGGGCCTACAATGAGCAGTTCTTC | CASSDSGGAYNEQFF
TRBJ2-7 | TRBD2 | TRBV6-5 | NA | TGTGCCAGCACCGGGACTAGCTTCGACGAGCAGTACTTC | CASTGTSFDEQYF
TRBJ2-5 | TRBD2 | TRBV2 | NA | TGTGCCAGCAGTGGACTAGCGACGAAAGAGGCCCAGTACTTC | CASSGLATKEAQYF
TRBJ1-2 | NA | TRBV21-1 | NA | TGTGCCAGCAGCAATAAAAAGGGGGGACAGGGGGGGGACTATGGCTACACCTTC | CASSNKKGGQGGDYGYTF
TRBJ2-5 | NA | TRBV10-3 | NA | TGTGCCTCGGGAGTTGAGACCCAGTACTTC | CASGVETQYF
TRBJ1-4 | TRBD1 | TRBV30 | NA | TGTGCCTGGTCCGGGACAGGGGTTGAAAAACTGTTTTTT | CAWSGTGVEKLFF
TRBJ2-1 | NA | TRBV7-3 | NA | TGTGCCAGCAGCCCGACGGGGAGGGGGAACAATGAGCAGTTCTTC | CASSPTGRGNNEQFF
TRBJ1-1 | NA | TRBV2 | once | TGTGCCAGCAGTGAAGAGGCAAAGCGTGAAGCTTTCTTT | CASSEEAKREAFF
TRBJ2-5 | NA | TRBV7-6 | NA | TGTGCCAGCAGCTTAGTAAGGAGAGAGACCCAGTACTTC | CASSLVRRETQYF
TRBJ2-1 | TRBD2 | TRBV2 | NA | TGTGCCAGCACCGGAGCGGGGAGATCAAATGAGCAGTTCTTC | CASTGAGRSNEQFF
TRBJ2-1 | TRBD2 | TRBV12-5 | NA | TGTGCTAGTGGTTTGGGACTAGCGACCCACAATGAGCAGTTCTTC | CASGLGLATHNEQFF
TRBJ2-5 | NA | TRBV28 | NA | TGTGCCAGCAGTCCGACGGTTCGCGGAGAGACCCAGTACTTC | CASSPTVRGETQYF
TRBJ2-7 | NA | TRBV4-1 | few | TGCGCCAGCAGCCAAGCGGGACATCACTCCTACGAGCAGTACTTC | CASSQAGHHSYEQYF
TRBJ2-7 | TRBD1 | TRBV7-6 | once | TGTGCCAGCAGCTTGGGGACAGGGGTGGCCTACGAGCAGTACTTC | CASSLGTGVAYEQYF
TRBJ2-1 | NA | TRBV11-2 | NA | TGTGCCAGCAGCTCTGGGCGAGAACGTAGTAATGAGCAGTTCTTC | CASSSGRERSNEQFF
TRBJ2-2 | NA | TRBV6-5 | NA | TGTGCCAGCAGTCCCCAAAACACCGGGGAGCTGTTTTTT | CASSPQNTGELFF
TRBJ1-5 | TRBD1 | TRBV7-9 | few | TGTGCCAGCAGCTTTGGGACAGGAGATAATCAGCCCCAGCATTTT | CASSFGTGDNQPQHF
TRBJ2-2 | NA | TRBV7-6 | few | TGTGCCAGCAGCTCAGACACCGTCACCGGGGAGCTGTTTTTT | CASSSDTVTGELFF
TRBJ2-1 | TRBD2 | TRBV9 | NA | TGTGCCAGCAGTTATAGGGCGGGAGGTTGGAATGAGCAGTTCTTC | CASSYRAGGWNEQFF
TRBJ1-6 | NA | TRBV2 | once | TGTGCCAGCAGTGTGGGCAGTCCAAACTCCTATAATTCACCCCTCCACTTT | CASSVGSPNSYNSPLHF
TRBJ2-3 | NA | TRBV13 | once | TGTGCCAGCAGCTTAGGCATGGAGGGAGATACGCAGTATTTT | CASSLGMEGDTQYF
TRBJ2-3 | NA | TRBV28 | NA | TGTGCCAGCAGTTTAGGGGGCGTCGGGACAGATACGCAGTATTTT | CASSLGGVGTDTQYF
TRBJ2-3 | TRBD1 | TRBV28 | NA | TGTGCCAGCCGCCTTAGAATCGGGACAGGGTTATCCCGCACAGATACGCAGTATTTT | CASRLRIGTGLSRTDTQYF
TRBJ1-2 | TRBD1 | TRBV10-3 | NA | TGTGCCATCAGGGGACAGGGAAAAGGTAGCTATGGCTACACCTTC | CAIRGQGKGSYGYTF
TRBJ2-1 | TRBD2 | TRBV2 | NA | TGTGCCAGCGGATTAGCGGGGTCGTCCTACAATGAGCAGTTCTTC | CASGLAGSSYNEQFF
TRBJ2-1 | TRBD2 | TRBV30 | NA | TGTGCCTGGGAGGGACTAGCCTACAATGAGCAGTTCTTC | CAWEGLAYNEQFF